This TCR beta chain comes out of a study of T cell responses to AZD1222 COVID-19 vaccine. Here immunoSEQ multiplex PCR was the method, and the copy in TCRdb shows in-frame clones only, minus some. The sample has tens of thousands of clones; approximately 84% are singletons. Per germline, CDR1 SNHLY and CDR2 FYNNEI. V lost 6 bases, J lost 5 bases, and 5 bases stayed unmatched. This CDR3 spans 15 amino acids. Overall study results and limits: Baseline testing showed seropositivity in only a handful of AZD1222 recipients.

Turning to this clone: The antigen is not known.

The V gene is TRBV2, the J gene TRBJ2-1, with TRBD2 identical over 12 bases. The origin of this receptor is an adult in good health. The source material was peripheral blood, sampled on day 0 of AZD1222 vaccination. This CDR3 is CASSPSGGANNEQFF. The DNA for the CDR3 is TGTGCCAGCAGCCCTAGCGGGGGGGCGAACAATGAGCAGTTCTTC.